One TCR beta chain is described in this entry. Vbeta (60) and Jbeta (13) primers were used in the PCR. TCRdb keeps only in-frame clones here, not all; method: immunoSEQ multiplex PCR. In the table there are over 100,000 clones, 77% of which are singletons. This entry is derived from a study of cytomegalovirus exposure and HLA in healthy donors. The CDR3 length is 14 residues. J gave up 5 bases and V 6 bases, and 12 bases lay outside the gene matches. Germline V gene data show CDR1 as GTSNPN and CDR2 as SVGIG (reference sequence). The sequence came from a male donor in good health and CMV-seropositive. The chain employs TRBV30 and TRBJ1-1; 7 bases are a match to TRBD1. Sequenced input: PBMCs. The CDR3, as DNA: TGTGCCTGTGGGAGAAGGGGGCGAGGGACTGAAGCTTTCTTT. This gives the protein CACGRRGRGTEAFF.